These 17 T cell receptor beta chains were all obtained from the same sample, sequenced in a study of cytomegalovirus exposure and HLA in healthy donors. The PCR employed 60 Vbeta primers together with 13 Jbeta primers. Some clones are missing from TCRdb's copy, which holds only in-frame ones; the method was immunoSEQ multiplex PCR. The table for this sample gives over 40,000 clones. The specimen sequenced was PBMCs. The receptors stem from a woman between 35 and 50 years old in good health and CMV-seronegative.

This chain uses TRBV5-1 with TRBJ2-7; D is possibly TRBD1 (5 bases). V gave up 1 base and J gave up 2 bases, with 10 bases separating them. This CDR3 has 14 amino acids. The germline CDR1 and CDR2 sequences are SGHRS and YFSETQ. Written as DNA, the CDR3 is TGCGCCAGCAGCTTGTCGCCGGACACCTACGAGCAGTACTTC. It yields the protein CASSLSPDTYEQYF.

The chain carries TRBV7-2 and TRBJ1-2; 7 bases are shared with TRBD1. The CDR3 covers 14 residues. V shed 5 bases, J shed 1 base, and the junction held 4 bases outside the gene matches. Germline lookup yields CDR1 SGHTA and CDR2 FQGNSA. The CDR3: CASSRDRNNYGYTF. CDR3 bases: TGTGCCAGCAGCCGGGACAGAAATAACTATGGCTACACCTTC.

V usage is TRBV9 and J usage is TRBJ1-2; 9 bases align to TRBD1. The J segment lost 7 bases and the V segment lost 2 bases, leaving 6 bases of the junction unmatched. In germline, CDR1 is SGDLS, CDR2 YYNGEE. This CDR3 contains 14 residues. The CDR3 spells CASSVGGQGGGYTF. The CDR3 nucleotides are TGTGCCAGCAGCGTGGGGGGACAGGGAGGTGGCTACACCTTC.

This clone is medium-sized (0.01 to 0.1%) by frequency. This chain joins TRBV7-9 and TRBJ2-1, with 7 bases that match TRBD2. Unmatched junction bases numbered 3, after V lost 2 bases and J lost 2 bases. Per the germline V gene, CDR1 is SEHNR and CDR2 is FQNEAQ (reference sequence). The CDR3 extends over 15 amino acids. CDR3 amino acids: CASSLQAGTYNEQFF. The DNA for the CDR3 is TGTGCCAGCAGCTTACAAGCGGGAACCTACAATGAGCAGTTCTTC.

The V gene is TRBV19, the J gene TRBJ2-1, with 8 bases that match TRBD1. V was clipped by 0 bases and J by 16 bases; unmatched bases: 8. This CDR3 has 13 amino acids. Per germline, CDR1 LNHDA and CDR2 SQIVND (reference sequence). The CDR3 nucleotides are TGTGCCAGTAGTATAGATCTGGTCGGGACAGGCTTCTTC. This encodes CASSIDLVGTGFF.

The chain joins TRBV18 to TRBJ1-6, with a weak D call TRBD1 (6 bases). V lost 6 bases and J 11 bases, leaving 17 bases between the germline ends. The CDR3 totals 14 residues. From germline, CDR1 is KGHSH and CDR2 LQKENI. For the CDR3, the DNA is TGTGCCAGCTCGCTAACAGGGTGGGAGCCACCCCTCCACTTT. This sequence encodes CASSLTGWEPPLHF.

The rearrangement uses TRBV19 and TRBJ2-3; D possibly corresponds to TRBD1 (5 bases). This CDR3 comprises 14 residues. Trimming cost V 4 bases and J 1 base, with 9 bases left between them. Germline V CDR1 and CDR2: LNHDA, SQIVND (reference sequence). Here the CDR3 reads CASSNQGGTDTQYF. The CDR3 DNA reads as TGTGCCAGTAGTAACCAAGGGGGCACAGATACGCAGTATTTT.

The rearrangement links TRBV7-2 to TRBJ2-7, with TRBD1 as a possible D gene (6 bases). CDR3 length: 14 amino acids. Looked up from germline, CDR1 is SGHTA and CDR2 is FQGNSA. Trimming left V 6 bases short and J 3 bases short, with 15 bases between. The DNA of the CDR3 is TGTGCCAGCAGGGGGAACCGGGACAACTACGAGCAGTACTTC. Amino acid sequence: CASRGNRDNYEQYF. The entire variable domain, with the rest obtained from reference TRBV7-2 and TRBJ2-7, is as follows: GAGVSQSPSNKVTEKGKDVELRCDPISGHTALYWYRQSLGQGLEFLIYFQGNSAPDKSGLPSDRFSAERTGGSVSTLTIQRTQQEDSAVYLCASRGNRDNYEQYFGPGTRLTVT.

CDR3 protein: CASRDRAWLVAFF. The CDR3, as DNA: TGTGCCAGTCGGGACAGGGCTTGGCTGGTCGCTTTCTTT. This sequence joins TRBV6-5 and TRBJ1-1; 9 bases fit TRBD1. Trimming at V came to 9 bases and at J to 11 bases, leaving 13 bases not matched to a gene. This CDR3 region has 13 residues. The germline V gene has CDR1 MNHEY and CDR2 SVGAGI.

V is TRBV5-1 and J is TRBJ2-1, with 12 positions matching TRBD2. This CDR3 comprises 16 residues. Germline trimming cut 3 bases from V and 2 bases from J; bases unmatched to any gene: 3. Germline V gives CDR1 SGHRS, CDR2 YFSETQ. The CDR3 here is CASSSLAGGTYNEQFF. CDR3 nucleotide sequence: TGCGCCAGCAGCTCCCTAGCGGGAGGGACCTACAATGAGCAGTTCTTC. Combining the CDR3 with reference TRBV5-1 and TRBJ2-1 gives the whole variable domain KAGVTQTPRYLIKTRGQQVTLSCSPISGHRSVSWYQQTPGQGLQFLFEYFSETQRNKGNFPGRFSGRQFSNSRSEMNVSTLELGDSALYLCASSSLAGGTYNEQFFGPGTRLTVL.

DNA for the CDR3: TGTGCCAGCAGCCTGACGGGAGGGAGGGGGGTAGATACGCAGTATTTT. This codes for CASSLTGGRGVDTQYF. The chain employs TRBV11-2 and TRBJ2-3; 8 bases are shared with TRBD2. J gave up 5 bases and V 5 bases, and 12 bases lay outside the gene matches. The germline V gene has CDR1 SGHAT and CDR2 FQNNGV. CDR3 size: 16 residues.

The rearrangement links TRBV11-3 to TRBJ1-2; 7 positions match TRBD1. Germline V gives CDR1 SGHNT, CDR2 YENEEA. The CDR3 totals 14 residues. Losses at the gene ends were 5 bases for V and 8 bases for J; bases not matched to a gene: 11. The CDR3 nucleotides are TGTGCCAGCAGCCAAGGACAGGACACGATCGGCTACACCTTC. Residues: CASSQGQDTIGYTF.

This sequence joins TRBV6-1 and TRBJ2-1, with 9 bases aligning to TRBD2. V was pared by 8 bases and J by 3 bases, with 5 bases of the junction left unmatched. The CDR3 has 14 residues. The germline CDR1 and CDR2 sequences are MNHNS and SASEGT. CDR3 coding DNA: TGTGCCAGCCGTAGCGGGAGTATCTACAATGAGCAGTTCTTC. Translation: CASRSGSIYNEQFF.

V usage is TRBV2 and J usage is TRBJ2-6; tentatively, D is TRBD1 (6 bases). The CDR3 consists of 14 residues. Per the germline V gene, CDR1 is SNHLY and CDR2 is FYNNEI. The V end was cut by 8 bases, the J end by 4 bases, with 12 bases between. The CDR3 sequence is CASLGADGANVLTF. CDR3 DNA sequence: TGTGCCAGCTTGGGGGCGGACGGGGCCAACGTCCTGACTTTC.

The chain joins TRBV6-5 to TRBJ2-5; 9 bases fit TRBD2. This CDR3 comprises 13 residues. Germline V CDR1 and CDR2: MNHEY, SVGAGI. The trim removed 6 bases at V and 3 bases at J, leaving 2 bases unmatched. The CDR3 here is CASRRGGEETQYF. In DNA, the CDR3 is TGTGCCAGCAGGCGGGGGGGAGAAGAGACCCAGTACTTC.

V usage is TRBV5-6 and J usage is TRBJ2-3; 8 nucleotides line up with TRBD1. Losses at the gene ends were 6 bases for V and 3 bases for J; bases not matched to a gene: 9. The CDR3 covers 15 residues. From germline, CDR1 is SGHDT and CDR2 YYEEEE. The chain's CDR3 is CASMGFQGATDTQYF. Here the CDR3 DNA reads TGTGCCAGCATGGGCTTCCAGGGGGCTACAGATACGCAGTATTTT.

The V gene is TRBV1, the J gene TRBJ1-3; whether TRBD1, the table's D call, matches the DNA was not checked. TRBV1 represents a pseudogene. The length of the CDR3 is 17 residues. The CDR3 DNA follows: TGCACCAGCAGGCAGTACAGTGGGACAAACCCTGGAAACACCATATATTTT. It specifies CTSRQYSGTNPGNTIYF.